This entry concerns a single T cell receptor (beta chain). This clone's antigen is unknown. Possible read error: a much larger clone is one base away. Spanning cysteine to phenylalanine, the CDR3 consists of 13 amino acids. Left in the record is the CDR3 DNA by itself, 39 bases read in frame from the first base. According to the germline V gene (reference sequence), CDR1 reads SEHNR and CDR2 reads FQNEAQ. Receptor libraries were prepared by multiplex PCR. Sequencer: Illumina HiSeq 4000. CDR3 regions were amplified by Arm-PCR with iRepertoire HTBI primers to construct TCR beta libraries. Gel purification was performed on PCR products prior to sequencing. In the authors' own workflow: Across samples, 60 to 80 TRBV and over 11 TRBJ segments were identified and used for gene usage analysis of CDR3 amino acid clonotypes. Filtered high-quality paired reads were merged into contigs using COPE and FqMerger. Contigs were aligned with BLAST to IMGT TRBV, TRBD and TRBJ reference genes, and CDR3 was defined per IMGT. Any clonotype with a frequency above 0.1% was classified as a highly expanded clone. Shannon entropy served as the measure of repertoire diversity, while the Gini coefficient captured V-J evenness. A clonotype was considered public if more than one individual shared it. TCRdb reanalyzed the raw reads on its own, using fastp at Q25 for trimming and MiXCR for clone calling, and kept in-frame beta chains. Merged by CDR3 protein, the rows form single entries marked with the most common genes and DNA. None of the V and J calls come from the authors' own analysis; TCRdb made them. The sample profile shows hundreds of thousands of distinct CDR3 sequences; approximately 21% of them were found once. The top ten constitute roughly 7% of the sample.

This sample was taken from a study of regulatory T cells in long-lasting Graves disease (dated by TCRdb to the early 2020s). Looking at the study overall: To count as having persistent Graves' disease, a patient had to have received antithyroid drug treatment for over 5 years with TSH receptor autoantibodies remaining persistently positive. The study was registered as a clinical trial and conducted in China. Persistent Graves' disease patients in the clinical cohort had taken antithyroid drugs for around 11 years on average. This study used TCR sequencing and RNA sequencing of peripheral blood to compare persistent Graves' disease patients against newly diagnosed Graves' disease patients. TCR sequencing covered about 13 persistent and 20 or so newly diagnosed Graves' disease patients, around 35 samples in total.

The time point label for this specimen denotes: persistent/refractory GD, antithyroid drugs over 5 years with positive TRAb. For both TCR sequencing and RNA sequencing, RNA was extracted from PBMCs in TRIzol. The diagnosis of Graves' disease was made according to American Thyroid Association guidelines. Patients for the study were recruited at an endocrinology department in Xi'an, China. Each patient gave 7.5 to 10 milliliters of peripheral blood, collected in an EDTA anticoagulant tube. Ficoll Paque Plus density gradient separation was used to isolate PBMCs, and no additional T cell sorting was done. An Agilent 2100 Bioanalyzer and agarose gel were used to assess RNA quality, and a NanoDrop 2000 was used to measure RNA concentration. General findings and caveats noted by the study authors: TRBV28, TRBJ1-2 and TRBJ2-5 were preferentially used in persistent disease, while TRBV20-1 and TRBJ2-1 were favored in newly diagnosed disease. As a limitation, the authors acknowledged that the small sample size may reduce accuracy. Only the TCR beta chain was sequenced and analyzed. Compared with newly diagnosed patients, patients with persistent Graves' disease had lower TCR Shannon entropy and fewer highly expanded clones, which suggests clonal expansion. Patients with persistent disease shared more public clonotypes (approximately 2,500) than newly diagnosed patients did (nearly 1,000). Because the primary lesion, thyroid tissue, could not be accessed, the study looked at peripheral blood alone.

The sequence was obtained from a female donor with Graves disease. The material sequenced was peripheral blood mononuclear cells (PBMCs), taken when the disease was refractory, from a patient treated with antithyroid drugs. The rearranged chain carries TRBV7-9 and TRBJ2-5; a stretch of 9 junction bases matches TRBD1. Here is the DNA: TGTGCCAGCAGCGTCGGACAGGGGAAGACCCAGCACTTC. It is translated as CASSVGQGKTQHF.